This T cell receptor beta chain emerged from a study of OX40 agonist ivuxolimab in advanced cancers. Whole-study findings and limits: Some nonresponders likewise displayed low normalized T-cell clonal expansion.

This table comes from immunoSEQ multiplex PCR, and its TCRdb copy is limited to in-frame clones, with some not included. The sample contains roughly 88,000 clones, around 87% of which appear only once. The junction had 13 bases not matched to a gene; V was cut back by 5 bases and J by 10 bases. Germline lookup yields CDR1 MDHEN and CDR2 SYDVKM. The CDR3 length is 14 residues. On this clone itself: Its specificity is unknown.

The V gene is TRBV28, the J gene TRBJ2-5; 7 bases align to TRBD2. The sequenced sample was CD4+ or CD8+ T cells sorted from blood, obtained in a trial of the OX40 agonist ivuxolimab. The sequence was obtained from an adult with an advanced solid tumor such as melanoma, head and neck, liver or kidney cancer. CDR3 bases: TGTGCCAGCAGTCCCTATCATGGGACTAAGGGCCAGTACTTC. Its translation is CASSPYHGTKGQYF. The full variable domain, in which reference TRBV28 and TRBJ2-5 provide the parts outside the CDR3, is DVKVTQSSRYLVKRTGEKVFLECVQDMDHENMFWYRQDPGLGLRLIYFSYDVKMKEKGDIPEGYSVSREKKERFSLILESASTNQTSMYLCASSPYHGTKGQYFGPGTRLLVL.